Below are 8 T cell receptor beta chains sequenced from a single sample in a study of shared clonotypes between healthy human individuals. Profiled with immunoSEQ multiplex PCR; TCRdb holds only in-frame clones, not every one. This sample carries hundreds of thousands of clones, less than 80% of them seen once, and the ten largest clones take 13%. The specimen was PBMCs. These receptors came from a woman between 35 and 50 years old in good health. Some clones in this sample may be carry-over from other donors' samples.

V and J are TRBV7-2 and TRBJ2-7, with 8 bases aligning to TRBD2. The CDR3 spans 14 residues. From germline, CDR1 is SGHTA and CDR2 FQGNSA. V gave up 4 bases and J gave up 7 bases; unmatched junction bases: 9. For the CDR3, the DNA is TGTGCCAGCAGCTCACTAGCGGAGGTCTGGGAGCAGTACTTC. The encoded protein is CASSSLAEVWEQYF.

This clone was detected once. The chain recombines TRBV7-9 with TRBJ2-7, with 7 bases lining up with TRBD1. The CDR3 extends over 13 amino acids. The germline V gene encodes CDR1 SEHNR and CDR2 FQNEAQ (reference sequence). Trimming at V came to 3 bases and at J to 6 bases, leaving 5 bases not matched to a gene. CDR3 nucleotide sequence: TGTGCCAGCAGCTTGACAGGGCAGGGCGAGCAGTACTTC. It yields the protein CASSLTGQGEQYF. Looking up the rest from reference TRBV7-9 and TRBJ2-7 gives the full variable domain: DTGVSQNPRHKITKRGQNVTFRCDPISEHNRLYWYRQTLGQGPEFLTYFQNEAQLEKSRLLSDRFSAERPKGSFSTLEIQRTEQGDSAMYLCASSLTGQGEQYFGPGTRLTVT.

The rearrangement links TRBV27 to TRBJ2-1; D not resolved. This CDR3 region has 14 residues. CDR1 and CDR2 from the germline V gene are MNHEY and SMNVEV (reference sequence). V lost 0 bases to trimming and J lost 6 bases, with 9 bases between them. CDR3 in DNA: TGTGCCAGCAGTTTATCGGCAATTGGCAATGAGCAGTTCTTC. Amino acids: CASSLSAIGNEQFF.

This clone was seen once. The V gene is TRBV27, the J gene TRBJ2-1; D is perhaps TRBD1 (6 bases). Germline V CDR1 and CDR2: MNHEY, SMNVEV (reference sequence). The V and J ends lost 0 bases and 10 bases respectively, with 16 bases between them. The CDR3 contains 15 residues. The CDR3 here is CASSLSQGHLEEQFF. Here the CDR3 DNA reads TGTGCCAGCAGTTTATCGCAGGGGCACCTTGAGGAGCAGTTCTTC.

This rearrangement joins TRBV5-4 to TRBJ1-2; TRBD1 might be the D (5 bases). Germline-derived CDR1 and CDR2 are SGHNT and YYREEE (reference sequence). V lost 0 bases and J lost 3, with 12 bases in between. CDR3 length: 15 residues. The CDR3 reads CASSLVTQGDYGYTF. CDR3 coding DNA: TGTGCCAGCAGCTTGGTTACGCAAGGGGACTATGGCTACACCTTC.

This sequence joins TRBV18 and TRBJ2-3; the D is unclear. Germline V lookup: CDR1 KGHSH, CDR2 LQKENI. The CDR3 runs 15 residues. V lost 2 bases and J lost 0, with 9 bases in between. DNA of the CDR3: TGTGCCAGCTCACCAGTTCGAGTTAGCACAGATACGCAGTATTTT. It translates to CASSPVRVSTDTQYF.

CDR3 DNA sequence: TGCGCCAGCAGCTCCATGCTACAGGGATCAGATACGCAGTATTTT. The encoded protein is CASSSMLQGSDTQYF. The V call is TRBV5-1, the J call TRBJ2-3; D is possibly TRBD1 (6 bases). V was shortened by 3 bases and J by 4 bases, with 15 bases between the two germline ends. The CDR3 is 15 residues long. Germline V gene data show CDR1 as SGHRS and CDR2 as YFSETQ.

The rearrangement links TRBV30 to TRBJ1-5; D is unresolved. Deletions cut 5 bases from V and 3 bases from J, with 11 bases between. The germline CDR1 and CDR2 sequences are GTSNPN and SVGIG (reference sequence). The CDR3 is 13 amino acids. In nucleotides, the CDR3 is TGTGCCTGGGGCACAGATTTCAATCAGCCCCAGCATTTT. As protein: CAWGTDFNQPQHF.